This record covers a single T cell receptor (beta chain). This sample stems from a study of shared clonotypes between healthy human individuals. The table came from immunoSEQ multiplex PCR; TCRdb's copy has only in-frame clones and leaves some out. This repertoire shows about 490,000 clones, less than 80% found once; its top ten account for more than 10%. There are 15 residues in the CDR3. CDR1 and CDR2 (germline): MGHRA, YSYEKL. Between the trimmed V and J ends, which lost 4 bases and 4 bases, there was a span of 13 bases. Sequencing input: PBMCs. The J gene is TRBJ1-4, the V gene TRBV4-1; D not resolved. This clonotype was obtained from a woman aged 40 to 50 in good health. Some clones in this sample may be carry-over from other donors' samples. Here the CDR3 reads CASSLWKGLNEKLFF. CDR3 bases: TGCGCCAGCAGCCTGTGGAAAGGGCTTAATGAAAAACTGTTTTTT.